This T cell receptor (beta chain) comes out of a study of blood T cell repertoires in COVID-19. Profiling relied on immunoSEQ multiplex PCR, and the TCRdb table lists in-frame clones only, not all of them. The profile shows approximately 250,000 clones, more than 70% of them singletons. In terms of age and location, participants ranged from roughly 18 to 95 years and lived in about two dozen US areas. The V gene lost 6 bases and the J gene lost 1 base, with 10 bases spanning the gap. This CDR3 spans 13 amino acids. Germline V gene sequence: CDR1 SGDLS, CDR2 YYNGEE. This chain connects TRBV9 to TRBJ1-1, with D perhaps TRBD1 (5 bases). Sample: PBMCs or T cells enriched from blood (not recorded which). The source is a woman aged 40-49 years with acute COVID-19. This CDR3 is CASTRGANTEAFF. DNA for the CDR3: TGTGCCAGCACCCGTGGGGCGAACACTGAAGCTTTCTTT.